This entry lists 7 T cell receptor beta chains sequenced from one sample in a study of human T cells and chemical hapten exposure. Time point of the sample: patch test 1, 2 weeks after DPC sensitization. Regarding treatment: therapeutic diphenylcyclopropenone sensitization with weekly scalp DPC. In TCRdb, the RACE reads were re-called with MiXCR into one record per CDR3 protein. Among 70,000 to 75,000 distinct CDR3 sequences listed, approximately 35% were seen once. This sample comprised whole blood, obtained in connection with sensitization to the hapten diphenylcyclopropenone (DPC). The receptors originated from a man in his forties or fifties with alopecia areata. Some clones in this sample may be carry-over from other donors' samples.

This chain connects TRBV28 to TRBJ2-7, with 9 nucleotides matching TRBD2. The CDR3 is made up of 15 amino acids. The trim removed 1 base at V and 5 bases at J, leaving 6 bases unmatched. CDR1 is MDHEN and CDR2 is SYDVKM in the germline V gene. The CDR3 DNA is TGTGCCAGCAGTTTATTATTTAGCGGGAGCCACGAGCAGTACTTC. Its translation: CASSLLFSGSHEQYF.

Only a few counts were recorded for this clonotype. The rearrangement uses TRBV5-6 and TRBJ2-1; 7 positions agree with TRBD1. The CDR3 runs to 16 residues. Per germline, CDR1 SGHDT and CDR2 YYEEEE. The J segment lost 0 bases and the V segment lost 4 bases, leaving 7 bases of the junction unmatched. The CDR3 reads CASSTGQSSSYNEQFF. In nucleotides, the CDR3 is TGTGCCAGCAGCACGGGACAGTCTTCCTCCTACAATGAGCAGTTCTTC. Supplemented by reference TRBV5-6 and TRBJ2-1, the full variable domain reads DAGVTQSPTHLIKTRGQQVTLRCSPKSGHDTVSWYQQALGQGPQFIFQYYEEEERQRGNFPDRFSGHQFPNYSSELNVNALLLGDSALYLCASSTGQSSSYNEQFFGPGTRLTVL.

In this sample, this clonotype turned up once. V usage is TRBV12-3 or TRBV12-4 and J usage is TRBJ2-2; 11 bases are shared with TRBD2. The V segment lost 3 bases and the J segment 0 bases; nucleotides outside the gene matches: 6. The CDR3 is made up of 18 amino acids. The CDR3 DNA sequence: TGTGCCAGCAGTTTCTGGCTAGCGGGAGGCGCGAACACCGGGGAGCTGTTTTTT. Its translation is CASSFWLAGGANTGELFF.

This rearrangement joins TRBV29-1 to TRBJ2-1, with D possibly matching TRBD2 (5 bases). This CDR3 comprises 13 residues. The V end was cut by 1 base, the J end by 5 bases, with 9 bases between. Germline CDR1 reads SQVTM; CDR2 reads ANQGSEA. The CDR3 nucleotides are TGCAGCGTTGAAGGGGGTAGCGACAATGAGCAGTTCTTC. Translating it yields CSVEGGSDNEQFF.

V is TRBV28 and J is TRBJ1-5; maybe TRBD1 (5 bases). Germline V gene lookup returns CDR1 MDHEN and CDR2 SYDVKM. The CDR3 spans 14 residues. The V end was cut by 7 bases, the J end by 2 bases, with 12 bases between. The CDR3 DNA sequence: TGTGCCAGCAACGGGGGGAGAGGCAATCAGCCCCAGCATTTT. Translating gives CASNGGRGNQPQHF.

This clonotype was detected only a few times. V usage is TRBV5-6 and J usage is TRBJ1-4, with 7 bases aligning to TRBD1. Per germline, CDR1 SGHDT and CDR2 YYEEEE. CDR3 length: 15 residues. V was pared by 4 bases and J by 7 bases, with 10 bases of the junction left unmatched. The CDR3 DNA follows: TGTGCCAGCAGCAATCGGGACAGCCAGGGTGAAAAACTGTTTTTT. This gives the protein CASSNRDSQGEKLFF. Full variable domain (outside the CDR3, taken from reference TRBV5-6 and TRBJ1-4): DAGVTQSPTHLIKTRGQQVTLRCSPKSGHDTVSWYQQALGQGPQFIFQYYEEEERQRGNFPDRFSGHQFPNYSSELNVNALLLGDSALYLCASSNRDSQGEKLFFGSGTQLSVL.

This clonotype was seen once. The chain uses TRBV28 and TRBJ1-1, with D perhaps matching TRBD1 (5 bases). Trimming took 4 bases from V and 1 from J, leaving 16 bases between them. The CDR3 loop spans 16 amino acids. Germline V gene sequence: CDR1 MDHEN, CDR2 SYDVKM. This chain's CDR3 is CASSSELGRGNTEAFF. The CDR3 region has the DNA TGTGCCAGCAGTTCCGAGTTGGGGCGGGGGAACACTGAAGCTTTCTTT. Based on the CDR3 plus reference TRBV28 and TRBJ1-1, the full variable domain is DVKVTQSSRYLVKRTGEKVFLECVQDMDHENMFWYRQDPGLGLRLIYFSYDVKMKEKGDIPEGYSVSREKKERFSLILESASTNQTSMYLCASSSELGRGNTEAFFGQGTRLTVV.